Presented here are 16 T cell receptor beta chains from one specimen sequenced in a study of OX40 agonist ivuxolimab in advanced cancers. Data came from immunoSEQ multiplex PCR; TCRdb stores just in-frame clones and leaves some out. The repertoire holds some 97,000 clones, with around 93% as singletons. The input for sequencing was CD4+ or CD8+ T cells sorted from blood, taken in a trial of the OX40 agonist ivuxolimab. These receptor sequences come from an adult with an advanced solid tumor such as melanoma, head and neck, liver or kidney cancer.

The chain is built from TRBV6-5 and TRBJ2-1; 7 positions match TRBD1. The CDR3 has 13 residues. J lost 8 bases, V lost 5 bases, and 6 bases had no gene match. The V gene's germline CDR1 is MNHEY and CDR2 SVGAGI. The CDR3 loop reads CASSKRQGYEQFF. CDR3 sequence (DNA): TGTGCCAGCAGTAAACGACAGGGCTATGAGCAGTTCTTC.

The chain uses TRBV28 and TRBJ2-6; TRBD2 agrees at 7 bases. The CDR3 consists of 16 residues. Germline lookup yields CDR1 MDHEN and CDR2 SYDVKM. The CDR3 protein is CASVSGGGTGANVLTF. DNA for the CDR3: TGTGCTAGCGTTTCGGGGGGTGGGACTGGGGCCAACGTCCTGACTTTC.

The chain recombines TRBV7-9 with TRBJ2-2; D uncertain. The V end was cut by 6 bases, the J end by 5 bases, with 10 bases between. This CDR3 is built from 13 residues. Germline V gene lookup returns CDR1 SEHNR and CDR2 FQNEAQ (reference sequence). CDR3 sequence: CASRWGTTGELFF. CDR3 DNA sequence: TGTGCCAGCAGGTGGGGAACAACCGGGGAGCTGTTTTTT.

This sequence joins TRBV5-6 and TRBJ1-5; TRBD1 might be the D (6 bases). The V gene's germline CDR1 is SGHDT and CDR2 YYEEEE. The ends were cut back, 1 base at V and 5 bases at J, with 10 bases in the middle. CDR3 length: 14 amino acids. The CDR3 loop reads CASSLRGYDQPQHF. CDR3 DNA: TGTGCCAGCAGCTTGAGGGGGTACGATCAGCCCCAGCATTTT.

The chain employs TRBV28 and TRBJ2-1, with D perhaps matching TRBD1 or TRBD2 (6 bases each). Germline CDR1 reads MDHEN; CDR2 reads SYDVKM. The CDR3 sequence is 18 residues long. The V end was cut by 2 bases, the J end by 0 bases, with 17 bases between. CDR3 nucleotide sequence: TGTGCCAGCAGTTTAGTGCCGGGGGCAGACCGCTCCTACAATGAGCAGTTCTTC. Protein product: CASSLVPGADRSYNEQFF.

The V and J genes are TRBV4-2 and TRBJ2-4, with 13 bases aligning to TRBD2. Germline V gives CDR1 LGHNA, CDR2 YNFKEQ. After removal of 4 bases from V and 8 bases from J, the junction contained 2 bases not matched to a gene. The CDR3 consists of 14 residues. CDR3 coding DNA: TGTGCCAGCAGCCGGACTAGCGGGAGTGACATTCAGTACTTC. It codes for CASSRTSGSDIQYF.

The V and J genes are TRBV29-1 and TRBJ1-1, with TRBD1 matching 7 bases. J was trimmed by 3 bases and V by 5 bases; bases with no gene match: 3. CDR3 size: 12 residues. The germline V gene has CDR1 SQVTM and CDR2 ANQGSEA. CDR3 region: CSVRQGDTEAFF. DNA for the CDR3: TGCAGCGTTCGACAGGGTGACACTGAAGCTTTCTTT.

In DNA form, the CDR3 reads TGTGCCAGCAGCTTAGGGTTACCCTCTGGAAACACCATATATTTT. Its translation is CASSLGLPSGNTIYF. The V and J genes are TRBV13 and TRBJ1-3; D is ambiguous. CDR1 PRHDT and CDR2 FYEKMQ come from the germline V gene (reference sequence). Trimming took off 0 bases at V and 0 bases at J, with 6 bases between the two ends. The CDR3 loop spans 15 amino acids.

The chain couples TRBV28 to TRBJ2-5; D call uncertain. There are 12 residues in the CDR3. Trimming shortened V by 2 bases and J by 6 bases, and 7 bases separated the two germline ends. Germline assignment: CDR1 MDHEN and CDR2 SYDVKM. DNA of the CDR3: TGTGCCAGCAGTTTAAGTCGACAGACCCAGTACTTC. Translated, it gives CASSLSRQTQYF. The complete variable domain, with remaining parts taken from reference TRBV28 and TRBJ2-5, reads DVKVTQSSRYLVKRTGEKVFLECVQDMDHENMFWYRQDPGLGLRLIYFSYDVKMKEKGDIPEGYSVSREKKERFSLILESASTNQTSMYLCASSLSRQTQYFGPGTRLLVL.

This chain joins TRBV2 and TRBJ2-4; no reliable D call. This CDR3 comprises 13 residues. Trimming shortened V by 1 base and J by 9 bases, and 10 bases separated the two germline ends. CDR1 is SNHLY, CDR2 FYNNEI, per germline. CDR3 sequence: CASSEGVGGIQYF. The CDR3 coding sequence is TGTGCCAGCAGTGAAGGGGTCGGTGGCATTCAGTACTTC.

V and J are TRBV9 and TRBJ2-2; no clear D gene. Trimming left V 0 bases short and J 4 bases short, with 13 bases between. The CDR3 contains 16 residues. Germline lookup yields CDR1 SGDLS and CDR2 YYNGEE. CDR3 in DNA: TGTGCCAGCAGCGTAGTCGGTATAGCCGTCACCGGGGAGCTGTTTTTT. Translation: CASSVVGIAVTGELFF.

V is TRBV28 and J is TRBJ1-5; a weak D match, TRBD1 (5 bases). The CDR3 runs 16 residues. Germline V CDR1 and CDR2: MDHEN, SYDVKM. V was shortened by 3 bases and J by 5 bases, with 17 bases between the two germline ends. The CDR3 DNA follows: TGTGCCAGCAGTTTGTCCCGCGGGTTAGGGGATCAGCCCCAGCATTTT. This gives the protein CASSLSRGLGDQPQHF.

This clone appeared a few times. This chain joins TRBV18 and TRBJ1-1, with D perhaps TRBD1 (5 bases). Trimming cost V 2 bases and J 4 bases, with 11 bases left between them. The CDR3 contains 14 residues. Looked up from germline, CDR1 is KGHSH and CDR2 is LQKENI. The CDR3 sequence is CASSPISGGTEAFF. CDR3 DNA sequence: TGTGCCAGCTCACCAATCTCGGGGGGCACTGAAGCTTTCTTT.

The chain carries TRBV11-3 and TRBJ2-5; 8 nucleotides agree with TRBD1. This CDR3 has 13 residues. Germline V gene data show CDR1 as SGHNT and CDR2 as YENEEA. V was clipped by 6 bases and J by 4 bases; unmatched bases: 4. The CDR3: CASSSDRGETQYF. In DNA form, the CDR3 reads TGTGCCAGCAGTTCTGACAGGGGAGAGACCCAGTACTTC.

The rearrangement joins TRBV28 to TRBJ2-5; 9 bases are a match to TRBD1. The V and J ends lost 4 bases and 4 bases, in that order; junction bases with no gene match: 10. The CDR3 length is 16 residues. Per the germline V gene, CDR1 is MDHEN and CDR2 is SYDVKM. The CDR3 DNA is TGTGCCAGCAGTTCGAACAGGGGGCCTCATCGAGAGACCCAGTACTTC. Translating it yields CASSSNRGPHRETQYF.

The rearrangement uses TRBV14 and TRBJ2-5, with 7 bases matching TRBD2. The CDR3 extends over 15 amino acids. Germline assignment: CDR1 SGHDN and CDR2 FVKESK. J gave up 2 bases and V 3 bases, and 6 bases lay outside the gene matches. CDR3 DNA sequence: TGTGCCAGCAGCCAGGGCGGGACTACACAAGAGACCCAGTACTTC. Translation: CASSQGGTTQETQYF.